These 22 T cell receptor beta chains came from one sample sequenced in a study of T cell repertoires in cytomegalovirus infection. MiXCR was run by TCRdb on the reads, yielding one entry per CDR3 protein. The table has hundreds of thousands of distinct CDR3 sequences, about 24% seen once; the top ten hold roughly 8%. Sequences were obtained from CD8+ T cells from PBMCs. Receptors were obtained from a human donor in good health (CMV status not recorded). Some clones in this sample may be carry-over from other donors' samples.

This clonotype came up many times. DNA for the CDR3: TGTGCCAGCAGCTTAGCCCGGACAGGGTACTATGGCTACACCTTC. Translating it yields CASSLARTGYYGYTF. The V and J genes are TRBV7-9 and TRBJ1-2; TRBD1 agrees at 8 bases. The CDR3 is made up of 15 amino acids. V dropped 0 bases and J dropped 3; count of bases not matched to a gene: 3. Germline-derived CDR1 and CDR2 are SEHNR and FQNEAQ (reference sequence).

This clonotype was counted between two and nine times. The chain joins TRBV28 to TRBJ1-5; no firm D call. Germline CDR1 MDHEN, CDR2 SYDVKM. The CDR3 covers 15 residues. Trimming removed 7 bases at V and 3 bases at J, with 16 bases between. The CDR3 coding sequence is TGTGCCAGCACTACTCAGTTGGGTGTCAATCAGCCCCAGCATTTT. Protein: CASTTQLGVNQPQHF.

Note on this clonotype: Since the CDR3 does not end with the conserved phenylalanine or tryptophan, this likely comes from a read error. The V call is TRBV27, the J call TRBJ2-3; D perhaps matches TRBD1 (6 bases). Germline V lookup: CDR1 MNHEY, CDR2 SMNVEV (reference sequence). The germline V and J ends were trimmed by 4 bases and 0 bases, with 11 bases remaining between them. The length of the CDR3 is 15 residues. Here the CDR3 DNA reads TGTGCCAGCAGTTCCTTACAGGGAAGCACAGATACGCAGTATCTT. This sequence encodes CASSSLQGSTDTQYL.

This clonotype occurred many times. CDR3 amino acids: CASSFGLYTDTQYF. As DNA, the CDR3 is TGTGCCAGCAGCTTCGGACTTTACACAGATACGCAGTATTTT. The chain combines TRBV7-2 with TRBJ2-3; TRBD2 is a possible D gene (5 bases). The CDR3 is 14 residues long. CDR1 SGHTA and CDR2 FQGNSA come from the germline V gene. V was cut by 3 bases and J by 2 bases, with 9 bases left in between.

CDR3 nucleotide sequence: TGCAGCGTGGAGGGCGAGACCGGGGAGCTGTTTTTT. It codes for CSVEGETGELFF. V gene TRBV29-1 combines with J gene TRBJ2-2; a possible D gene is TRBD2 (6 bases). Trimming pared 6 bases from V and 5 bases from J, leaving 10 bases between. Looked up from germline, CDR1 is SQVTM and CDR2 is ANQGSEA. CDR3 length: 12 residues.

A remark on this clonotype: A read error may be the cause here, since a much bigger clone is one base away. The rearrangement links TRBV7-3 to TRBJ2-1, with 9 bases identical to TRBD2. The germline V gene encodes CDR1 SGHTA and CDR2 FQGTGA. The junction had 10 bases not matched to a gene; V was cut back by 3 bases and J by 10 bases. The CDR3 is made up of 15 amino acids. CDR3 DNA sequence: TGTGCCAGCAGCTTCCTAGCGGGGAGCTCATGGGAGCAGTTCTTC. It translates to CASSFLAGSSWEQFF.

This clonotype was seen at least ten times. The chain employs TRBV7-2 and TRBJ2-7, with a weak D call TRBD2 (5 bases). The CDR3 runs 15 residues. CDR1 is SGHTA and CDR2 is FQGNSA in the germline V gene. V dropped 6 bases and J dropped 5 bases, with 20 bases sitting between them. The CDR3 DNA reads TGTGCCAGCAGACCCAGTGCGCGGCCGAGGGACGAGCAGTACTTC. Protein: CASRPSARPRDEQYF. Full variable domain (rest looked up from reference TRBV7-2 and TRBJ2-7): GAGVSQSPSNKVTEKGKDVELRCDPISGHTALYWYRQSLGQGLEFLIYFQGNSAPDKSGLPSDRFSAERTGGSVSTLTIQRTQQEDSAVYLCASRPSARPRDEQYFGPGTRLTVT.

This clonotype was counted only a few times. The gene calls are TRBV7-9 and TRBJ2-7, with D possibly being TRBD1 (5 bases). This CDR3 has 14 residues. Per the germline V gene, CDR1 is SEHNR and CDR2 is FQNEAQ (reference sequence). Trimming left V 10 bases short and J 2 bases short, with 18 bases between. CDR3 in amino acids: CATRSAQGAYEQYV. In nucleotides, the CDR3 is TGTGCCACCCGAAGTGCGCAGGGCGCCTACGAGCAGTACGTC.

Only a few counts were recorded for this clonotype. V gene TRBV5-6 combines with J gene TRBJ2-2; perhaps D is TRBD1 or TRBD2 (6 bases each). This CDR3 is 15 amino acids long. Trimming stripped 4 bases from V and 6 bases from J, with 16 bases between. Germline assignment: CDR1 SGHDT and CDR2 YYEEEE. The DNA for the CDR3 is TGTGCCAGCAGCCTTGGATTTGGGGGGCCCGGGGAGCTGTTTTTT. Amino acids: CASSLGFGGPGELFF. Full variable domain (outside the CDR3, taken from reference TRBV5-6 and TRBJ2-2): DAGVTQSPTHLIKTRGQQVTLRCSPKSGHDTVSWYQQALGQGPQFIFQYYEEEERQRGNFPDRFSGHQFPNYSSELNVNALLLGDSALYLCASSLGFGGPGELFFGEGSRLTVL.

The table lists this clonotype with a few counts. V is TRBV28 and J is TRBJ1-1; TRBD1 is a possible D gene (5 bases). The germline V gene encodes CDR1 MDHEN and CDR2 SYDVKM. This CDR3 has 13 residues. V was cut by 10 bases and J by 1 base, with 13 bases left in between. DNA of the CDR3: TGTGCCACCAGGGAGGCCCAGAACACTGAAGCTTTCTTT. Its protein product is CATREAQNTEAFF.

In this sample, this clonotype turned up a few times. This chain links TRBV6-1 with TRBJ2-5; D remains unclear. Germline CDR1 is MNHNS and CDR2 is SASEGT. The V and J ends lost 6 bases and 0 bases respectively, with 14 bases between them. This CDR3 has 15 residues. CDR3 in amino acids: CASSPHGVNQETQYF. CDR3 DNA sequence: TGTGCCAGCAGCCCCCATGGGGTGAACCAAGAGACCCAGTACTTC.

Notes on this clonotype: A much larger clone lies one base from this, so it may be a read error. V is TRBV7-2 and J is TRBJ1-5; D is undetermined. The germline CDR1 and CDR2 sequences are SGHTA and FQGNSA. The CDR3 has 14 residues. The CDR3 region is CASNLVWEDQPQHF. The CDR3 DNA is TGTGCCAGCAACTTAGTTTGGGAGGATCAGCCCCAGCATTTT.

This clonotype was observed a few times. The V gene is TRBV10-1, the J gene TRBJ2-3; 9 bases fit TRBD2. After removal of 3 bases from V and 5 bases from J, the junction contained 0 bases not matched to a gene. The CDR3 runs to 13 residues. The germline V gene encodes CDR1 WNHNN and CDR2 SYGVQD (reference sequence). The CDR3 spells CASSELAGDTQYF. CDR3 sequence (DNA): TGCGCCAGCAGTGAACTAGCGGGAGATACGCAGTATTTT.

This clonotype was counted a single time. This chain links TRBV28 with TRBJ2-7; D is uncertain. The CDR3 consists of 13 residues. Deletions cut 3 bases from V and 1 base from J, with 7 bases between. CDR1 and CDR2 (germline): MDHEN, SYDVKM. This CDR3 reads CASSFLGSYEQYV. DNA of the CDR3: TGTGCCAGCAGTTTTCTAGGGTCCTACGAGCAGTACGTC.

This clonotype was recorded at least ten times. The chain couples TRBV28 to TRBJ2-1; 7 nucleotides line up with TRBD2. Per germline, CDR1 MDHEN and CDR2 SYDVKM. This CDR3 spans 17 amino acids. Losses at the gene ends were 3 bases for V and 1 base for J; bases not matched to a gene: 9. Written as DNA, the CDR3 is TGTGCCAGCAGTTTGTCCCTAGCGGTTACGTCCTACAATGAGCAGTTCTTC. Translating it yields CASSLSLAVTSYNEQFF. Complete variable domain (other parts from reference TRBV28 and TRBJ2-1): DVKVTQSSRYLVKRTGEKVFLECVQDMDHENMFWYRQDPGLGLRLIYFSYDVKMKEKGDIPEGYSVSREKKERFSLILESASTNQTSMYLCASSLSLAVTSYNEQFFGPGTRLTVL.

The chain couples TRBV7-9 to TRBJ2-3; D is ambiguous. The CDR3 runs 15 residues. Trimming took 7 bases from V and 2 from J, leaving 16 bases between them. CDR1 and CDR2 (germline): SEHNR, FQNEAQ (reference sequence). The CDR3 DNA reads as TGTGCCAGCATGCAACTCCCCTTAGACACAGATACGCAGTATTTT. Its translation: CASMQLPLDTDTQYF.

The chain has TRBV20-1 and TRBJ1-1, with a possible D match to TRBD1 (5 bases). This CDR3 has 13 residues. CDR1 and CDR2 from the germline V gene are DFQATT and SNEGSKA (reference sequence). V dropped 5 bases and J dropped 5 bases, with 15 bases sitting between them. The CDR3 DNA follows: TGCAGTGCTGCAGGTCCAGGGAGGACTGAAGCTTTCTTT. Translated, it gives CSAAGPGRTEAFF.

The chain links TRBV6-5 to TRBJ1-2; TRBD1 is a possible D gene (6 bases). The V end was cut by 0 bases, the J end by 4 bases, with 12 bases between. This CDR3 has 15 amino acids. The V gene's germline CDR1 is MNHEY and CDR2 SVGAGI. CDR3 bases: TGTGCCAGCAGTTACTCGATGGGGGCAGTCTATGGCTACACCTTC. Its protein is CASSYSMGAVYGYTF.

The chain uses TRBV20-1 and TRBJ2-1; 10 nucleotides line up with TRBD2. The J segment lost 8 bases and the V segment lost 3 bases, leaving 7 bases of the junction unmatched. The CDR3 covers 14 residues. Germline V gene sequence: CDR1 DFQATT, CDR2 SNEGSKA (reference sequence). The CDR3 reads CSARGLAGVDEQFF. The CDR3 DNA is TGCAGTGCTAGGGGGCTAGCGGGGGTCGATGAGCAGTTCTTC.

This clonotype was detected only a few times. The chain combines TRBV14 with TRBJ2-1, with a possible D match to TRBD1 (6 bases). Germline V gene data show CDR1 as SGHDN and CDR2 as FVKESK. The germline V and J ends were trimmed by 4 bases and 3 bases, with 16 bases remaining between them. This CDR3 spans 16 amino acids. The CDR3 region has the DNA TGTGCCAGCAGCCTTCGACAGGTTGGTCTCTACAATGAGCAGTTCTTC. Protein: CASSLRQVGLYNEQFF.

This clonotype occurred many times. The gene calls are TRBV7-2 and TRBJ1-1, with 7 positions matching TRBD1. The trim removed 1 base at V and 7 bases at J, leaving 9 bases unmatched. CDR3 size: 15 residues. Germline CDR1 SGHTA, CDR2 FQGNSA. The DNA for the CDR3 is TGTGCCAGCAGCTTAGAGGGACAGAGTTGGATTGAAGCTTTCTTT. Protein: CASSLEGQSWIEAFF.

The rearrangement uses TRBV12-3 or TRBV12-4 and TRBJ1-1, with a weak D call TRBD1 (6 bases). CDR3 length equals 14 residues. V shed 3 bases and J shed 2 bases, with 10 bases lying between them. The DNA for the CDR3 is TGTGCCAGCAGTTTCACAGGGATCAACACTGAAGCTTTCTTT. Its protein product is CASSFTGINTEAFF.